This T cell receptor beta chain was observed in a study of spatial heterogeneity in lung cancer (dated by TCRdb to between 2018 and 2020). Looking at the study overall: Beta-chain transcripts were consistently detected in greater numbers than alpha-chain transcripts, which likely reflected higher beta-chain transcript abundance. In the raw uncorrected reads, each unique combination of TCR and UMI appeared on average more than ten times. In non-small cell lung cancer, the study made a quantitative comparison of TCR alpha and beta repertoires among multiple tumor regions, matched nontumor lung and blood. TCR repertoire features were related to nonsynonymous mutation counts determined by whole-exome sequencing of tumor tissue. Both alpha and beta chains were TCR-sequenced in samples taken at surgery, namely 220 tumor regions, around 64 matched nontumor lung samples and approximately 58 PBMC samples.

Clipping removes 5 bases from V and 0 bases from J, with 1 as the unmatched junction base count. The CDR3 contains 16 residues, cysteine and phenylalanine counted. The DNA shown is the 48-base CDR3, in frame from base 1. What this sample's time point label stands for: sample taken at primary tumor resection. Samples were obtained from roughly 72 patients with early-stage, untreated non-small cell lung cancer from the lung TRACERx cohort. TCR sequencing used whole RNA extracted from tumor and nontumor lung tissue, or from cryopreserved PBMC samples, without cell sorting. A patient was chosen for TCR sequencing only when enough RNA was available from at least two tumor regions. To prepare the library, 5' RACE was applied. Instrument used: NextSeq 500. The TCR library protocol attached a unique molecular identifier to each TCR cDNA molecule to allow correction of PCR and sequencing errors. In the source study's methods: Decombinator tools were used for TCR identification, UMI-based error correction and CDR3 extraction. TCRs above a frequency of 2 per 1,000, corresponding to the top 1% of the tumor frequency distribution, were defined as expanded. Rényi diversity was computed with the R vegan package after subsampling each repertoire 100 times to 5,000 TCRs. CDR3 similarity networks were built from amino acid triplet string-kernel similarity, with CDR3s being connected when pairwise similarity was above 0.82. TCRdb handled the public reads itself, with Q25 trimming in fastp and clone calling in MiXCR, and kept productive beta chains. One record per CDR3 amino acid sequence lists the most common genes and DNA. What appears here as the V and J calls and clone size reflects TCRdb's work, not the paper's. Within this sample are tens of thousands of distinct CDR3 sequences, with approximately 12% of them counted one time only. The biggest ten clones account for over 40% of the sample.

With respect to this clonotype: The antigen this receptor binds is unknown. Base qualities are not provided; no much larger clone lies one nucleotide away.

What the authors observed across the whole study: Ubiquitous expanded tumor TCRs were found in blood more often at tumor resection than at routine follow-up. Confirming at a functional level the hypothesis that regional TCRs recognize regional mutations was considered to require additional single-cell paired TCR alpha and beta sequencing.

Sample: PBMCs, taken at surgery. The origin of this receptor is a male donor with early-stage non-small cell lung cancer. The chain was built from TRBV12-3 or TRBV12-4 and TRBJ2-2, with 12 bases aligning to TRBD2. The CDR3 protein: CASSGLAGTNTGELFF. The DNA sequence is TGTGCCAGCAGTGGACTAGCGGGAACGAACACCGGGGAGCTGTTTTTT.